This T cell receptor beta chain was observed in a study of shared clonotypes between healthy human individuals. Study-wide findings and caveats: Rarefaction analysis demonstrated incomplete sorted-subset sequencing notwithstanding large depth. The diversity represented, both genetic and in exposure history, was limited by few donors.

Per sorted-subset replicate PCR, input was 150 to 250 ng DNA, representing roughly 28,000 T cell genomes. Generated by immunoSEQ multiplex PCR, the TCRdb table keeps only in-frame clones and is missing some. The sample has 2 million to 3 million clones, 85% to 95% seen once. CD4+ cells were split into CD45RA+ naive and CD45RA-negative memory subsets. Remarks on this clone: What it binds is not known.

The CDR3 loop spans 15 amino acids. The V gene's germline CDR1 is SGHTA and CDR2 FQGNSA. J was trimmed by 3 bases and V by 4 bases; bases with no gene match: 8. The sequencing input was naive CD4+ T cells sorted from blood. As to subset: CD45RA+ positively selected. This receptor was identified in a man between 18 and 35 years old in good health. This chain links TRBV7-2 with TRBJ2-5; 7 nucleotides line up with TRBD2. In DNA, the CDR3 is TGTGCCAGCAGCTCCCCCGGACTAGGAAAAGAGACCCAGTACTTC. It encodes CASSSPGLGKETQYF.